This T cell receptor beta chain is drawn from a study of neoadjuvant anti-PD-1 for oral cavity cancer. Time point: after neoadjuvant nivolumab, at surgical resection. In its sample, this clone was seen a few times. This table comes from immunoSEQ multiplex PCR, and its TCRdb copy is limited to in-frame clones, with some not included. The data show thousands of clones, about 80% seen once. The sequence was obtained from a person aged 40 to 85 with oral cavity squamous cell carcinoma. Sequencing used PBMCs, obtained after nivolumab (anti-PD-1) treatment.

The CDR3 DNA sequence: TGCGCCAGCAGCGAAGGTCGGGACAGGGGGCTACACACTGAAGCTTTCTTT. It yields the protein CASSEGRDRGLHTEAFF. This rearrangement joins TRBV5-1 to TRBJ1-1; 12 bases fit TRBD1. This CDR3 spans 17 amino acids. Germline CDR1 and CDR2: SGHRS and YFSETQ. After removal of 4 bases from V and 3 bases from J, the junction contained 10 bases not matched to a gene.